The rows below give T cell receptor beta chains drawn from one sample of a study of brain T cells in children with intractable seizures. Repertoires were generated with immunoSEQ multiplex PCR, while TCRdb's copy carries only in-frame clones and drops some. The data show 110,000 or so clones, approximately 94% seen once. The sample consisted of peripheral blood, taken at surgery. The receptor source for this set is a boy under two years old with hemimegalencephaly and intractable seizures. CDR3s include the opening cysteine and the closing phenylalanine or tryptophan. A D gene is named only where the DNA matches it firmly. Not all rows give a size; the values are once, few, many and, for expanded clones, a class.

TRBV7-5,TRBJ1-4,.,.,TGTGCCAGAAGCTTATCAGGGGCGGATGCAACTAATGAAAAACTGTTTTTT,CARSLSGADATNEKLFF
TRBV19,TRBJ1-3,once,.,TGTGCCAGTAGTATAGGCCCTTCGGGAGGGATATATTTT,CASSIGPSGGIYF
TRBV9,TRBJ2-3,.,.,TGTGCCAGCAGCGTAGCAGGCGGGGTTAGCACAGATACGCAGTATTTT,CASSVAGGVSTDTQYF
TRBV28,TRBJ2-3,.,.,TGTGCCAGCAGTTTATCGCGGCAGGCCTACACAGATACGCAGTATTTT,CASSLSRQAYTDTQYF
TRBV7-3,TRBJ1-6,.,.,TGTGCCAGCAGCTTATCCGGGTACGCCGGTAGTTCACCCCTCCACTTT,CASSLSGYAGSSPLHF
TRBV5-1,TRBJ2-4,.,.,TGCGCCAGCAGCTTGTATCCAGGGGAATACATTCAGTACTTC,CASSLYPGEYIQYF
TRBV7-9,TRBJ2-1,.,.,TGTGCCAGCAGCCTACGACAGGATTACAATGAGCAGTTCTTC,CASSLRQDYNEQFF
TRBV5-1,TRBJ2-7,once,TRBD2,TGCGCCAGCAGCTTGTCAGGTGTCGGGAGGGCCTCCTACGAGCAGTACTTC,CASSLSGVGRASYEQYF
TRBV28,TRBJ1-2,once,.,TGTGCCAGCAGTTTACGGACCATAATGGCGCACTATGGCTACACCTTC,CASSLRTIMAHYGYTF
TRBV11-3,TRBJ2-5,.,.,TGTGCCAGCAGCCCAACGGGTGGGGAGACCCAGTACTTC,CASSPTGGETQYF
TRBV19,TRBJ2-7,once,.,TGTGCCAGTAGCTCACACAGTACTTCCTACGAGCAGTACTTC,CASSSHSTSYEQYF
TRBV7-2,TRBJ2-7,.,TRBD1,TGTGCCAGCAGCTTACTAGGGACAGGGGGGTACGAGCAGTACTTC,CASSLLGTGGYEQYF
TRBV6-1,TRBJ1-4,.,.,TGTGCCAGCAGTGAAGCGCCCCGAGGTGAAAAACTGTTTTTT,CASSEAPRGEKLFF
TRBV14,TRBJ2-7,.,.,TGTGCCAGCAGCGTGGGACATTTCAGTTTCGAGCAGTACTTC,CASSVGHFSFEQYF
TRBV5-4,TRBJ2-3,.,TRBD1,TGTGCCAGCAGCTTGGCCCCGGGACAGGGGGTAGATACGCAGTATTTT,CASSLAPGQGVDTQYF
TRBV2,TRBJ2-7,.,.,TGTGCCAGCATCGACTTGGGCTCCTACGAGCAGTACTTC,CASIDLGSYEQYF
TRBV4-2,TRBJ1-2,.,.,TGTGCCAGCAGCCTCGGACTCTATGGCTACACCTTC,CASSLGLYGYTF
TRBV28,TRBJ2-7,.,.,TGTGCCAGCACCACGACCAAGGGCCTGGGACCGTCCTACGAGCAGTACTTC,CASTTTKGLGPSYEQYF
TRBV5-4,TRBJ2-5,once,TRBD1,TGTGCCAGCAGCCCCCGGACAGGGATGGTTGGGGAGACCCAGTACTTC,CASSPRTGMVGETQYF
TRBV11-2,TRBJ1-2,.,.,TGTGCCAGCAGCTTTAAGCTAAACTATGGCTACACCTTC,CASSFKLNYGYTF
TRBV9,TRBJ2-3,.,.,TGTGCCAGCAGCGTATGGGACTCCGCGCCAGATACGCAGTATTTT,CASSVWDSAPDTQYF
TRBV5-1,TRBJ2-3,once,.,TGCGCCAGCAGCTTGGCCGGCTTACGCACAGATACGCAGTATTTT,CASSLAGLRTDTQYF
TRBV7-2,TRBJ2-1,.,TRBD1,TGTGCCAGCAGAAAACAGGGGCACTCCTACAATGAGCAGTTCTTC,CASRKQGHSYNEQFF
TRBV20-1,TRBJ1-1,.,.,TGCAGTGCTAGTAGTGGGACGTGGGAAGGGGGTACTGAAGCTTTCTTT,CSASSGTWEGGTEAFF
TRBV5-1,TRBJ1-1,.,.,TGCGCCAGCAGCTTGGATTTGCACGGGGGGACTGAAGCTTTCTTT,CASSLDLHGGTEAFF
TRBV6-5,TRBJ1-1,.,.,TGTGCCAGCAGTTACTGGGACCCACGGAACACTGAAGCTTTCTTT,CASSYWDPRNTEAFF
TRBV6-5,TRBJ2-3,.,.,TGTGCCAGCAGTTTTGATACGCAGTATTTT,CASSFDTQYF